Following are 12 T cell receptor beta chains from one sample sequenced in a study of T cell clonotyping in hematopoietic cell transplantation. Produced via immunoSEQ multiplex PCR; TCRdb's table is partial and in-frame only. The sample contains several thousand clones, nearly 80% of which appear only once. Sequencing was performed on PBMCs, taken 180 days after allogeneic stem cell transplant. These receptor sequences come from a male patient aged 35-55 years who had an allogeneic stem cell transplant from a related donor, so the T cells may come from the graft donor. Some clones in this sample may be carry-over from other donors' samples.

The V call is TRBV7-8, the J call TRBJ1-2; D not resolved. Germline CDR1 SGHVS, CDR2 FQNEAQ. Trimming cost V 0 bases and J 2 bases, with 10 bases left between them. CDR3 length equals 15 residues. The CDR3 nucleotides are TGTGCCAGCAGCTTAGCTGGACGGTTAAACTATGGCTACACCTTC. Translated, it gives CASSLAGRLNYGYTF.

This clone has more than one count but fewer than ten. The V and J genes are TRBV4-2 and TRBJ1-1; D possibly corresponds to TRBD1 (6 bases). CDR3 size: 11 residues. Per the germline V gene, CDR1 is LGHNA and CDR2 is YNFKEQ. With 7 bases removed from V and 8 bases from J, the gap between germline ends came to 11 bases. The DNA of the CDR3 is TGTGCCAGCACGGGGGGCAACGAAGCTTTCTTT. The encoded protein is CASTGGNEAFF.

V usage is TRBV18 and J usage is TRBJ1-2; TRBD1 might be the D (6 bases). There are 14 residues in the CDR3. Germline CDR1 and CDR2: KGHSH and LQKENI. V lost 0 bases and J lost 10, with 15 bases in between. CDR3 in amino acids: CASSPPTGGIDYTF. DNA of the CDR3: TGTGCCAGCTCACCACCGACAGGCGGGATCGACTACACCTTC.

This chain uses TRBV29-1 with TRBJ2-7; perhaps TRBD2 as D (5 bases). Between the trimmed V and J ends, which lost 4 bases and 1 base, there was a span of 11 bases. The CDR3 has 13 residues. From germline, CDR1 is SQVTM and CDR2 ANQGSEA. DNA of the CDR3: TGCAGCGTTGTTAGGGAGTATTCCTACGAGCAGTACTTC. The encoded protein is CSVVREYSYEQYF.

This clone occurred once. The chain is built from TRBV7-9 and TRBJ1-2; no clear D. In germline, CDR1 is SEHNR, CDR2 FQNEAQ (reference sequence). V was pared by 1 base and J by 4 bases, with 13 bases between. The CDR3 sequence is 15 residues long. The CDR3 coding sequence is TGTGCCAGCAGCTTAGGCGTAGGTAGTATCTATGGCTACACCTTC. This gives the protein CASSLGVGSIYGYTF.

CDR3 DNA sequence: TGCGCCAGCAGCCACGAATCACGGACCCAGTACTTC. It is translated as CASSHESRTQYF. This sequence joins TRBV23-1 and TRBJ2-5; unclear D gene. TRBV23-1 is placed among ORFs of uncertain function. The CDR3 is 12 amino acids. V was shortened by 6 bases and J by 7 bases, with 12 bases between the two germline ends.

The CDR3 loop is CASSLQALGLEAFF. The CDR3 nucleotides read TGTGCCAGCAGCTTGCAGGCCTTAGGATTGGAAGCTTTCTTT. The rearrangement joins TRBV5-6 to TRBJ1-1; D is unclear. CDR1 and CDR2 from the germline V gene are SGHDT and YYEEEE. The CDR3 consists of 14 residues. The V gene lost 1 base and the J gene lost 8 bases, with 15 bases spanning the gap.

This sequence joins TRBV5-1 and TRBJ2-3; 10 positions agree with TRBD2. The CDR3 is 17 amino acids. Germline CDR1 is SGHRS and CDR2 is YFSETQ. J was trimmed by 1 base and V by 0 bases; bases with no gene match: 5. CDR3 protein: CASSLAPSGGGTDTQYF. CDR3 sequence (DNA): TGCGCCAGCAGCTTGGCTCCTAGCGGGGGCGGCACAGATACGCAGTATTTT.

This chain uses TRBV11-3 with TRBJ2-1, with D perhaps TRBD1 (6 bases). V lost 4 bases and J 8 bases, leaving 12 bases between the germline ends. The CDR3 totals 13 residues. Germline V gene data show CDR1 as SGHNT and CDR2 as YENEEA. For the CDR3, the DNA is TGTGCCAGCAGCTATACAGGGTTAGATGAGCAGTTCTTC. Residues: CASSYTGLDEQFF.

The chain recombines TRBV7-8 with TRBJ1-4; tentative D call: TRBD1 (6 bases). The CDR3 consists of 14 residues. CDR1 is SGHVS and CDR2 is FQNEAQ in the germline V gene. V dropped 2 bases and J dropped 6 bases, with 10 bases sitting between them. For the CDR3, the DNA is TGTGCCAGCAGCTTAAGAGGGGGGGATGAAAAACTGTTTTTT. This translates into CASSLRGGDEKLFF.

The gene calls are TRBV27 and TRBJ2-2; D is perhaps TRBD1 or TRBD2 (6 bases each). The CDR3 is 14 amino acids. Germline V gives CDR1 MNHEY, CDR2 SMNVEV (reference sequence). V was clipped by 3 bases and J by 6 bases, with 11 bases between them. CDR3 in amino acids: CASSLWGAAGELFF. The CDR3 nucleotides read TGTGCCAGCAGTTTGTGGGGGGCCGCCGGGGAGCTGTTTTTT.

The V gene is TRBV5-4, the J gene TRBJ1-2; D is possibly TRBD1 (5 bases). Germline V lookup: CDR1 SGHNT, CDR2 YYREEE (reference sequence). There are 14 residues in the CDR3. Trimming removed 2 bases at V and 3 bases at J, with 11 bases between. The CDR3: CASSFSRGDYGYTF. The DNA for the CDR3 is TGTGCCAGCAGCTTTTCTAGAGGGGACTATGGCTACACCTTC. Complete variable domain (other parts from reference TRBV5-4 and TRBJ1-2): ETGVTQSPTHLIKTRGQQVTLRCSSQSGHNTVSWYQQALGQGPQFIFQYYREEENGRGNFPPRFSGLQFPNYSSELNVNALELDDSALYLCASSFSRGDYGYTFGSGTRLTVV.